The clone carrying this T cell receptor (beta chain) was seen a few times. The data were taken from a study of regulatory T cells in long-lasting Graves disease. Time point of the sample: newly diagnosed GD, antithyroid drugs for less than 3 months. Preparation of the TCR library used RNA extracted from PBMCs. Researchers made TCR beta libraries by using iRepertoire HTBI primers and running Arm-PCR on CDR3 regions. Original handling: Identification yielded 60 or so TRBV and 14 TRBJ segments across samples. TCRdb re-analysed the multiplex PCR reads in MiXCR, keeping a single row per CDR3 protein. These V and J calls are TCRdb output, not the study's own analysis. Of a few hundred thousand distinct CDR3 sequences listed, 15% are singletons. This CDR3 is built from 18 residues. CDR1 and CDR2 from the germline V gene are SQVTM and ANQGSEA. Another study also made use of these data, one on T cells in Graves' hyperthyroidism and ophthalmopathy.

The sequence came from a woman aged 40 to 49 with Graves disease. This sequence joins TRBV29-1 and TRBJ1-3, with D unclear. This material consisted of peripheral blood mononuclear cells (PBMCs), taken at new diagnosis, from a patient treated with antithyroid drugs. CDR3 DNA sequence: TGCAGGGCGGAGATGGGCCTGAGGTCGCCTGGCACTGGAAACACCATATATTTT. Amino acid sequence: CRAEMGLRSPGTGNTIYF.